These 14 T cell receptor beta chains originate from one sample sequenced in a study of shared clonotypes between healthy human individuals. Profiling relied on immunoSEQ multiplex PCR, and the TCRdb table lists in-frame clones only, not all of them. Among approximately 2.5 million clones listed, over 85% were seen once. Sequenced material: naive CD4+ T cells from PBMCs. Subset noted: CD45RA+ positively selected. The receptors originated from a man between 18 and 29 years old in good health. Some clones in this sample may be carry-over from other donors' samples.

Worth noting for this clone: The sample contains more than one DNA sequence encoding this CDR3. J is TRBJ1-5 and V is TRBV19, with 8 bases identical to TRBD1. Trimming took 6 bases from V and 7 from J; bases not matched to a gene: 5. This CDR3 has 13 amino acids. CDR1 and CDR2 from the germline V gene are LNHDA and SQIVND (reference sequence). CDR3 protein: CASSRGLGQPQHF. The CDR3 bases are TGTGCCAGTAGCAGGGGGCTGGGACAGCCCCAGCATTTT.

DNA for the CDR3: TGCGCCAGCAGCCCCCGACGGACTAGCGGGAGAGGGGGCGATGAGCAGTTCTTC. This gives the protein CASSPRRTSGRGGDEQFF. V is TRBV4-3 and J is TRBJ2-1, with 13 bases fitting TRBD2. The CDR3 spans 18 residues. Per germline, CDR1 LGHNA and CDR2 YSLEER. After removal of 4 bases from V and 8 bases from J, the junction contained 14 bases not matched to a gene.

Turning to this clone: This specimen includes other DNA sequences encoding the same CDR3. The chain has TRBV28 and TRBJ2-5; no definite D call. Germline V gene data show CDR1 as MDHEN and CDR2 as SYDVKM. Trimming pared 1 base from V and 5 bases from J, leaving 5 bases between. The CDR3 totals 12 residues. The CDR3 DNA sequence: TGTGCCAGCAGTTTATTGACGGAGACCCAGTACTTC. It codes for CASSLLTETQYF.

J is TRBJ2-1 and V is TRBV10-3; D gene uncertain. CDR3 size: 11 residues. The germline V gene has CDR1 ENHRY and CDR2 SYGVKD. The V end was cut by 4 bases, the J end by 8 bases, with 6 bases between. The CDR3 sequence is CAISVKDEQFF. As DNA, the CDR3 is TGTGCCATCAGTGTAAAAGATGAGCAGTTCTTC.

CDR3 loop: CASSLGTSSGELFF. In DNA, the CDR3 is TGTGCCAGCAGCCTCGGGACTAGTTCCGGGGAGCTGTTTTTT. This rearrangement joins TRBV6-1 to TRBJ2-2, with 8 bases that match TRBD2. CDR1 and CDR2 from the germline V gene are MNHNS and SASEGT. With V trimmed by 6 bases and J by 6 bases, 6 bases remained unmatched. The length of the CDR3 is 14 residues.

The chain employs TRBV7-9 and TRBJ1-1, with D unresolved. V was trimmed by 2 bases and J by 1 base, leaving 8 bases between them. Germline V gene data show CDR1 as SEHNR and CDR2 as FQNEAQ (reference sequence). The CDR3 is 14 residues long. In nucleotides, the CDR3 is TGTGCCAGCAGCTTATCGAGGACGAACACTGAAGCTTTCTTT. Amino acids: CASSLSRTNTEAFF.

The V gene is TRBV7-9, the J gene TRBJ2-2, with a tentative D call TRBD1 (6 bases). V lost 5 bases and J lost 1, with 11 bases in between. The CDR3 loop spans 15 amino acids. Germline loops: CDR1 SEHNR, CDR2 FQNEAQ (reference sequence). CDR3 sequence reads: CASSQDRRNTGELFF. For the CDR3, the DNA is TGTGCCAGCAGCCAAGACAGGCGGAACACCGGGGAGCTGTTTTTT. The full variable domain, its missing parts supplied by reference TRBV7-9 and TRBJ2-2, is DTGVSQNPRHKITKRGQNVTFRCDPISEHNRLYWYRQTLGQGPEFLTYFQNEAQLEKSRLLSDRFSAERPKGSFSTLEIQRTEQGDSAMYLCASSQDRRNTGELFFGEGSRLTVL.

The rearrangement joins TRBV28 to TRBJ1-1; 8 bases agree with TRBD1. CDR1 is MDHEN and CDR2 is SYDVKM in the germline V gene. Trimming cost V 11 bases and J 4 bases; bases outside gene matches: 12. This CDR3 has 14 amino acids. The CDR3 nucleotides read TGTGCCTGCATACAGGGGGGAGGTCGCACTGAAGCTTTCTTT. Encoded protein: CACIQGGGRTEAFF.

The J gene is TRBJ2-6, the V gene TRBV4-1; D unclear. Looked up from germline, CDR1 is MGHRA and CDR2 is YSYEKL. There are 19 residues in the CDR3. The ends were cut back, 2 bases at V and 0 bases at J, with 17 bases in the middle. The CDR3: CASSQPTLGRSSGANVLTF. The CDR3 DNA is TGCGCCAGCAGCCAACCAACCCTCGGACGGAGCTCTGGGGCCAACGTCCTGACTTTC.

This sequence joins TRBV7-3 and TRBJ1-1; possibly TRBD1 for D (6 bases). V was shortened by 5 bases and J by 3 bases, with 16 bases between the two germline ends. This CDR3 comprises 15 residues. Germline V lookup: CDR1 SGHTA, CDR2 FQGTGA. CDR3 coding DNA: TGTGCCAGCAGCCCCGGGCCGGGGGCGGACACTGAAGCTTTCTTT. The encoded protein is CASSPGPGADTEAFF.

V usage is TRBV7-9 and J usage is TRBJ2-7; 8 nucleotides align to TRBD1. CDR1 is SEHNR and CDR2 is FQNEAQ in the germline V gene (reference sequence). Trimming at V came to 7 bases and at J to 3 bases, leaving 8 bases not matched to a gene. This CDR3 has 14 residues. This CDR3 reads CASNWGDRSYEQYF. The CDR3 region has the DNA TGTGCCAGCAATTGGGGGGACAGGAGCTACGAGCAGTACTTC.

V usage is TRBV28 and J usage is TRBJ2-3, with D possibly being TRBD2 (5 bases). Between the trimmed V and J ends, which lost 6 bases and 6 bases, there was a span of 16 bases. Per germline, CDR1 MDHEN and CDR2 SYDVKM. This CDR3 has 14 amino acids. CDR3: CASRPLPGRDTQYF. CDR3 DNA sequence: TGTGCCAGCAGGCCCCTCCCGGGAAGGGATACGCAGTATTTT.

CDR3 sequence: CASSLTRGQYNEQFF. In DNA form, the CDR3 reads TGTGCCAGCAGCTTAACGAGGGGACAGTACAATGAGCAGTTCTTC. The chain joins TRBV7-3 to TRBJ2-1; 7 nucleotides line up with TRBD1. The V gene end was trimmed by 0 bases and the J gene end by 4 bases; junction bases not matched to a gene: 3. The CDR3 spans 15 residues. Germline assignment: CDR1 SGHTA and CDR2 FQGTGA. Drawing the rest from reference TRBV7-3 and TRBJ2-1, the complete variable domain is GAGVSQTPSNKVTEKGKYVELRCDPISGHTALYWYRQSLGQGPEFLIYFQGTGAADDSGLPNDRFFAVRPEGSVSTLKIQRTERGDSAVYLCASSLTRGQYNEQFFGPGTRLTVL.

The chain recombines TRBV4-3 with TRBJ2-5, with a possible D match to TRBD1 (6 bases). Looked up from germline, CDR1 is LGHNA and CDR2 is YSLEER. There are 13 residues in the CDR3. V lost 4 bases, J lost 5 bases, and 11 bases lay in between. The CDR3 nucleotides read TGCGCCAGCAGCCTTGAACAGGGCGAGACCCAGTACTTC. Amino acids: CASSLEQGETQYF.